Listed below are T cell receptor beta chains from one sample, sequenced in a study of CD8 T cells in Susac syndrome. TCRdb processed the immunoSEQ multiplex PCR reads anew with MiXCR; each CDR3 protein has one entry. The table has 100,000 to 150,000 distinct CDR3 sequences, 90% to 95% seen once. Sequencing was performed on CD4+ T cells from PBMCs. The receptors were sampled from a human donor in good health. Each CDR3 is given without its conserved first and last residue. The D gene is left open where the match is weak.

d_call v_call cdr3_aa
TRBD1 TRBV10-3 AISESTGTDYGYT
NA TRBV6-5 ASSPHTGNTEAF
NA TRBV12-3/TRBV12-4 ASTLGGDMNTEAF
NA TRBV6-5 ASSYRVAYEQY
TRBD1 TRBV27 ASSSRDRGFGTQY
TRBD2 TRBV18 ASSRGTSGDYEQY
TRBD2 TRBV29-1 SGGLAGVNEQF
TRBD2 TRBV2 ASRLAAYNEQF
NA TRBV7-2 ASIAGPAFSYEQY
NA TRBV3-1 ASTYSSRSSSGNTIY
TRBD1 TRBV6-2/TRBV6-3 ASSSPGTGNTDTQY
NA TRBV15 ATSRDGGYEQY
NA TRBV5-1 ASSSNEEAGSREQY
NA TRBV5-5 ASRSGANVLT
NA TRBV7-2 ASSPGGTEQY
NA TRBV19 ASSIPTTGRYEQY
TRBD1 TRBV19 ASSLGQGEYSPLH
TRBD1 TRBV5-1 ASSLDGTGGRGQF
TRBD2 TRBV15 ATSLLAGVLETQY
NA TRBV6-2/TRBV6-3 ASSYSAGLSEQF
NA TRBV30 AWSVGVQF
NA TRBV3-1 ASSQDLGGRVYGYT